This passage covers 16 T cell receptor beta chains from one sample sequenced in a study of cytotoxic CD8 clonotypes in ibrutinib-treated CLL. The repertoire was sequenced with immunoSEQ multiplex PCR; TCRdb's copy has only in-frame clones and lacks some. The sample holds fewer than 50,000 clones, roughly three quarters seen once. Material: PBMCs, obtained after 12 months of ibrutinib treatment. These receptors were collected from a human donor with chronic lymphocytic leukemia.

The chain uses TRBV6-5 and TRBJ1-5, with D possibly TRBD1 on 5 matching bases. CDR3 length equals 16 residues. The V and J ends lost 4 bases and 1 base respectively, with 14 bases between them. Germline V gene sequence: CDR1 MNHEY, CDR2 SVGAGI. This chain's CDR3 is CASSLAGAASNQPQHF. Here the CDR3 DNA reads TGTGCCAGCAGTTTGGCCGGGGCGGCGAGCAATCAGCCCCAGCATTTT.

CDR3 amino acids: CASSADRGHTEAFF. The CDR3 DNA sequence: TGTGCCAGCAGCGCCGACAGGGGGCACACTGAAGCTTTCTTT. The V gene is TRBV2, the J gene TRBJ1-1; 10 bases match TRBD1. Trimming removed 6 bases from V and 3 bases from J; junction bases left unmatched: 4. Germline V gives CDR1 SNHLY, CDR2 FYNNEI. CDR3 length: 14 residues. The full variable domain, in which reference TRBV2 and TRBJ1-1 provide the parts outside the CDR3, is EPEVTQTPSHQVTQMGQEVILRCVPISNHLYFYWYRQILGQKVEFLVSFYNNEISEKSEIFDDQFSVERPDGSNFTLKIRSTKLEDSAMYFCASSADRGHTEAFFGQGTRLTVV.

This clone was counted between two and nine times. The chain recombines TRBV14 with TRBJ2-7; D uncertain. The V and J ends lost 0 bases and 0 bases respectively, with 6 bases between them. CDR3 length: 14 residues. The germline gives CDR1 SGHDN, CDR2 FVKESK. DNA for the CDR3: TGTGCCAGCAGCCAAGAGCCCCGCTCCTACGAGCAGTACTTC. This sequence encodes CASSQEPRSYEQYF.

The chain uses TRBV5-1 and TRBJ2-5, with TRBD1 matching over 8 bases. Losses at the gene ends were 5 bases for V and 5 bases for J; bases not matched to a gene: 5. The CDR3 totals 13 residues. Germline V gene sequence: CDR1 SGHRS, CDR2 YFSETQ. CDR3 residues: CASRSRGPETQYF. CDR3 coding DNA: TGCGCCAGCAGATCCAGGGGGCCGGAGACCCAGTACTTC.

V usage is TRBV2 and J usage is TRBJ1-5; the D gene is possibly TRBD1 (5 bases). Looked up from germline, CDR1 is SNHLY and CDR2 is FYNNEI. The CDR3 runs to 16 residues. V lost 3 bases to trimming and J lost 2 bases, with 14 bases between them. The DNA for the CDR3 is TGTGCCAGCAGTGAGTGGAGGGGAAGGGGCAATCAGCCCCAGCATTTT. It encodes CASSEWRGRGNQPQHF. Full variable domain (outside the CDR3, taken from reference TRBV2 and TRBJ1-5): EPEVTQTPSHQVTQMGQEVILRCVPISNHLYFYWYRQILGQKVEFLVSFYNNEISEKSEIFDDQFSVERPDGSNFTLKIRSTKLEDSAMYFCASSEWRGRGNQPQHFGDGTRLSIL.

This clone was observed a handful of times. The rearrangement joins TRBV4-2 to TRBJ2-1; 8 bases fit TRBD1. V shed 5 bases, J shed 7 bases, and the junction held 16 bases outside the gene matches. This CDR3 is 17 amino acids long. Germline V gives CDR1 LGHNA, CDR2 YNFKEQ. DNA for the CDR3: TGTGCCAGCAGCTCAGCGGCGTCAGGGGGCGGGATGAATGAGCAGTTCTTC. Protein sequence: CASSSAASGGGMNEQFF.

The chain links TRBV6-1 to TRBJ1-5; TRBD1 might be the D (5 bases). The CDR3 contains 16 residues. V lost 0 bases and J lost 6, with 15 bases in between. The germline V gene encodes CDR1 MNHNS and CDR2 SASEGT. The CDR3 sequence: CASSEALPGTGQPQHF. The CDR3 DNA sequence: TGTGCCAGCAGTGAAGCGCTCCCAGGGACGGGTCAGCCCCAGCATTTT.

The J gene is TRBJ2-1, the V gene TRBV20-1; D remains unclear. The V gene lost 6 bases and the J gene lost 7 bases, with 10 bases spanning the gap. CDR3 size: 11 residues. Germline CDR1 DFQATT, CDR2 SNEGSKA (reference sequence). CDR3 sequence (DNA): TGCAGTGCCGGTACTTGGAATGAGCAGTTCTTC. This codes for CSAGTWNEQFF.

This clone has just a few counts. The rearrangement joins TRBV6-1 to TRBJ2-7; TRBD1 aligns across 9 bases. V shed 6 bases, J shed 0 bases, and the junction held 6 bases outside the gene matches. The germline gives CDR1 MNHNS, CDR2 SASEGT. The CDR3 has 15 residues. CDR3 DNA: TGTGCCAGCAGCCGCCCGGGACAGGGCTCCTACGAGCAGTACTTC. It specifies CASSRPGQGSYEQYF.

This clone appeared a few times. J is TRBJ1-2 and V is TRBV11-1, with D uncertain. V was clipped by 6 bases and J by 0 bases, with 11 bases between them. The CDR3 is 14 residues long. Per germline, CDR1 SGHAT and CDR2 FQDESV (reference sequence). The chain's CDR3 is CASSWTDTNYGYTF. In DNA form, the CDR3 reads TGTGCCAGCAGTTGGACGGATACTAACTATGGCTACACCTTC.

The chain links TRBV19 to TRBJ2-7; D remains ambiguous. The V and J ends lost 5 bases and 7 bases respectively, with 12 bases between them. The CDR3 has 12 residues. The V gene's germline CDR1 is LNHDA and CDR2 SQIVND (reference sequence). The CDR3 DNA follows: TGTGCCAGTAGTTCAGGCATGAGGGAGCAGTACTTC. It is translated as CASSSGMREQYF.

The chain combines TRBV27 with TRBJ2-7; TRBD1 aligns across 9 bases. Looked up from germline, CDR1 is MNHEY and CDR2 is SMNVEV (reference sequence). The CDR3 loop spans 14 amino acids. J gave up 8 bases and V 6 bases, and 11 bases lay outside the gene matches. The CDR3 sequence: CASRPGTGNGQQYF. The CDR3 DNA is TGTGCCAGCAGACCCGGGACAGGGAATGGCCAGCAGTACTTC.

This clone was recorded a few times. V gene TRBV5-8 combines with J gene TRBJ2-7, with D perhaps given as TRBD1 or TRBD2 (5 bases each). Germline-derived CDR1 and CDR2 are SGHTS and YDEGEE. The ends were cut back, 6 bases at V and 6 bases at J, with 16 bases in the middle. This CDR3 comprises 13 residues. CDR3 sequence (DNA): TGTGCCAGCACCTCTACGGGACGCCGCGAGCAGTACTTC. Translation gives CASTSTGRREQYF.

As DNA, the CDR3 is TGTGCCAGTAGTATAGCTCCTAGCGGGAGGGGCTACGAGCAGTACTTC. This translates into CASSIAPSGRGYEQYF. The chain links TRBV19 to TRBJ2-7, with 12 nucleotides matching TRBD2. The V and J ends lost 1 base and 3 bases, in that order; junction bases with no gene match: 4. This CDR3 is 16 amino acids long. CDR1 is LNHDA and CDR2 is SQIVND in the germline V gene (reference sequence). Full variable domain (remainder filled in from reference TRBV19 and TRBJ2-7): DGGITQSPKYLFRKEGQNVTLSCEQNLNHDAMYWYRQDPGQGLRLIYYSQIVNDFQKGDIAEGYSVSREKKESFPLTVTSAQKNPTAFYLCASSIAPSGRGYEQYFGPGTRLTVT.

This clone was found a few times. The chain joins TRBV28 to TRBJ1-3; the match to TRBD1 covers 10 bases. The CDR3 covers 15 residues. Germline-derived CDR1 and CDR2 are MDHEN and SYDVKM. V shed 6 bases and J 4 bases; nucleotides not matched to a gene: 6. The CDR3, as DNA: TGTGCCAGCAGATTGGACAGGGGGTGGGGAAACACCATATATTTT. Translating it yields CASRLDRGWGNTIYF.

The genes are TRBV19 and TRBJ1-5, with D hard to call. The CDR3 contains 13 residues. Trimming removed 6 bases from V and 6 bases from J, with 12 bases in between. CDR1 LNHDA and CDR2 SQIVND come from the germline V gene (reference sequence). CDR3 coding DNA: TGTGCCAGTAGCCCAGGCGTATCTCAGCCCCAGCATTTT. Its protein product is CASSPGVSQPQHF.